The 21 T cell receptor beta chains in this list originate from one sample, sequenced in a study of cytomegalovirus exposure and HLA in healthy donors. The primer mix had 60 Vbeta and 13 Jbeta primers. TCRdb keeps only in-frame clones here, not all; method: immunoSEQ multiplex PCR. This table holds 150,000 to 200,000 clones, approximately 80% found once. Sequencing input: PBMCs. The receptors stem from a male donor in good health and CMV-seronegative.

The chain joins TRBV2 to TRBJ2-2; perhaps TRBD2 as D (6 bases). This CDR3 has 14 amino acids. Per germline, CDR1 SNHLY and CDR2 FYNNEI. Trimming took off 2 bases at V and 8 bases at J, with 12 bases between the two ends. The CDR3 DNA follows: TGTGCCAGCAGTGAAACTAGCTATGGGGGGGAGCTGTTTTTT. This sequence encodes CASSETSYGGELFF.

As to this clone: Other DNA sequences in this sample translate to the same CDR3. The chain links TRBV6-5 to TRBJ2-7; D is uncertain. This CDR3 comprises 15 residues. Germline CDR1 MNHEY, CDR2 SVGAGI. Trimming shortened V by 0 bases and J by 1 base, and 10 bases separated the two germline ends. DNA of the CDR3: TGTGCCAGCAGTTACTCCGGCGGATCGTCCTACGAGCAGTACTTC. Translation gives CASSYSGGSSYEQYF.

V and J are TRBV5-4 and TRBJ2-5; 11 nucleotides line up with TRBD1. The better agreement between TRBJ2-7 and the DNA end casts doubt on the J call. The CDR3 loop spans 15 amino acids. Looked up from germline, CDR1 is SGHNT and CDR2 is YYREEE (reference sequence). In DNA, the CDR3 is TGTGCCAGCAGCTACCTGGGACAGGGGGACCACGAGCAGTACTTC. This encodes CASSYLGQGDHEQYF.

The V call is TRBV14, the J call TRBJ2-1; D not certain. Germline CDR1 SGHDN, CDR2 FVKESK. V lost 0 bases and J lost 3, with 12 bases in between. CDR3 size: 16 residues. DNA of the CDR3: TGTGCCAGCAGCCAAGAGTCAGCGCTCCTCTACAATGAGCAGTTCTTC. As protein: CASSQESALLYNEQFF. The full variable domain, completed using reference TRBV14 and TRBJ2-1, is EAGVTQFPSHSVIEKGQTVTLRCDPISGHDNLYWYRRVMGKEIKFLLHFVKESKQDESGMPNNRFLAERTGGTYSTLKVQPAELEDSGVYFCASSQESALLYNEQFFGPGTRLTVL.

The chain is built from TRBV7-9 and TRBJ1-2, with D perhaps matching TRBD1 (6 bases). CDR1 and CDR2 from the germline V gene are SEHNR and FQNEAQ (reference sequence). Trimming pared 0 bases from V and 6 bases from J, leaving 11 bases between. The length of the CDR3 is 14 residues. In DNA, the CDR3 is TGTGCCAGCAGCTTAGCGGCTACAGGGAATGGCTACACCTTC. It is translated as CASSLAATGNGYTF.

The rearrangement uses TRBV6-1 and TRBJ1-5, with 7 bases fitting TRBD1. CDR3 length: 15 amino acids. The germline gives CDR1 MNHNS, CDR2 SASEGT. The trim removed 5 bases at V and 0 bases at J, leaving 4 bases unmatched. The DNA of the CDR3 is TGTGCCAGCAGTTCGGGACAGAGTAGCAATCAGCCCCAGCATTTT. It is translated as CASSSGQSSNQPQHF.

This chain joins TRBV5-5 and TRBJ1-2, with a weak D call TRBD1 (5 bases). Deletions cut 0 bases from V and 1 base from J, with 16 bases between. Germline values: CDR1 SGHKS, CDR2 YYEKEE (reference sequence). The CDR3 runs to 17 residues. Here the CDR3 DNA reads TGTGCCAGCAGCTTGGCCTTTGGCGGGGCCATTAACTATGGCTACACCTTC. Translating gives CASSLAFGGAINYGYTF.

In its sample, this clone was seen a few times. CDR3 DNA sequence: TGTGCCAGCAGCACTAGCGGGGGGGGGAAAGATACGCAGTATTTT. Protein: CASSTSGGGKDTQYF. The rearrangement uses TRBV21-1 and TRBJ2-3; the table names TRBD2, a call not compared with the DNA. TRBV21-1 is termed a pseudogene. This CDR3 has 15 amino acids.

This clone was seen just once. Other DNA sequences in the same sample also yield this CDR3. The J gene is TRBJ1-2, the V gene TRBV4-1; the D is unclear. This CDR3 comprises 15 residues. Trimming cost V 0 bases and J 8 bases, with 16 bases left between them. CDR1 and CDR2 (germline): MGHRA, YSYEKL. CDR3 DNA sequence: TGCGCCAGCAGCCAAGATCGCGCGGCTAATGGAGGCTACACCTTC. It specifies CASSQDRAANGGYTF.

The chain is built from TRBV18 and TRBJ1-5; D is uncertain. The V end was cut by 1 base, the J end by 3 bases, with 7 bases between. Looked up from germline, CDR1 is KGHSH and CDR2 is LQKENI. The CDR3 length is 14 residues. The CDR3 DNA is TGTGCCAGCTCACCACTGCGGAACAATCAGCCCCAGCATTTT. This sequence encodes CASSPLRNNQPQHF.

Comments on this clone: This specimen includes other DNA sequences encoding the same CDR3. The chain has TRBV20-1 and TRBJ1-2; D unclear. The CDR3 is 11 amino acids. The V end lost 6 bases, the J end lost 0 bases, and 5 bases lay between the germline ends. Germline values: CDR1 DFQATT, CDR2 SNEGSKA (reference sequence). The CDR3 region has the DNA TGCAGTGCAGCTGCTAACTATGGCTACACCTTC. It specifies CSAAANYGYTF.

This chain links TRBV7-9 with TRBJ2-5; 11 nucleotides line up with TRBD1. CDR3 length: 17 amino acids. CDR1 SEHNR and CDR2 FQNEAQ come from the germline V gene (reference sequence). V lost 3 bases, J lost 2 bases, and 8 bases stayed unmatched. The CDR3 nucleotides are TGTGCCAGCAGCTTTTTTGGACAGGGGGCCGATCAAGAGACCCAGTACTTC. Translating gives CASSFFGQGADQETQYF. Complete variable domain (other parts from reference TRBV7-9 and TRBJ2-5): DTGVSQNPRHKITKRGQNVTFRCDPISEHNRLYWYRQTLGQGPEFLTYFQNEAQLEKSRLLSDRFSAERPKGSFSTLEIQRTEQGDSAMYLCASSFFGQGADQETQYFGPGTRLLVL.

The chain links TRBV6-1 to TRBJ2-5, with 8 nucleotides matching TRBD2. The CDR3 is 15 amino acids. In germline, CDR1 is MNHNS, CDR2 SASEGT. Germline trimming cut 3 bases from V and 4 bases from J; bases unmatched to any gene: 7. The CDR3 DNA sequence: TGTGCCAGCAGTGAGGGAATAGCGGGACGAGAGACCCAGTACTTC. Translated: CASSEGIAGRETQYF.

The rearrangement uses TRBV15 and TRBJ2-7; D might be TRBD1 (6 bases). Trimming cost V 6 bases and J 3 bases, with 15 bases left between them. There are 14 residues in the CDR3. In germline, CDR1 is LNHNV, CDR2 YYDKDF (reference sequence). CDR3: CATSLRQARYEQYF. For the CDR3, the DNA is TGTGCCACCAGTTTGAGACAGGCCCGCTACGAGCAGTACTTC.

The chain joins TRBV7-8 to TRBJ2-3; 10 bases line up with TRBD2. Germline V lookup: CDR1 SGHVS, CDR2 FQNEAQ. The CDR3 sequence is 14 residues long. With 8 bases clipped from V and 4 bases from J, the junction kept 6 bases outside the gene matches. This CDR3 reads CASSAGGPADTQYF. The CDR3 DNA is TGTGCCAGCTCAGCGGGGGGGCCCGCAGATACGCAGTATTTT.

The chain combines TRBV10-3 with TRBJ2-3; 12 bases match TRBD2. CDR3 length equals 15 residues. V was clipped by 2 bases and J by 5 bases; unmatched bases: 2. Germline CDR1 reads ENHRY; CDR2 reads SYGVKD. CDR3: CAISETSGGRDTQYF. Here the CDR3 DNA reads TGTGCCATCAGTGAGACTAGCGGGGGGAGAGATACGCAGTATTTT.

The chain uses TRBV5-1 and TRBJ2-3; 7 nucleotides agree with TRBD2. After removal of 5 bases from V and 6 bases from J, the junction contained 9 bases not matched to a gene. Germline CDR1 reads SGHRS; CDR2 reads YFSETQ. This CDR3 comprises 14 residues. The CDR3 DNA is TGCGCCAGCAGGCAAAGCGCGGGGGTCGATACGCAGTATTTT. Amino acid sequence: CASRQSAGVDTQYF. The full variable domain, with the rest looked up from reference TRBV5-1 and TRBJ2-3, is KAGVTQTPRYLIKTRGQQVTLSCSPISGHRSVSWYQQTPGQGLQFLFEYFSETQRNKGNFPGRFSGRQFSNSRSEMNVSTLELGDSALYLCASRQSAGVDTQYFGPGTRLTVL.

The gene calls are TRBV5-4 and TRBJ2-7; D is perhaps TRBD1 (6 bases). The V gene lost 4 bases and the J gene lost 6 bases, with 14 bases spanning the gap. Germline V gene data show CDR1 as SGHNT and CDR2 as YYREEE (reference sequence). The CDR3 extends over 13 amino acids. In DNA form, the CDR3 reads TGTGCCAGCAGCCCAGGACAGTCGCGCGAGCAGTACTTC. This sequence encodes CASSPGQSREQYF.

This chain uses TRBV7-9 with TRBJ2-3; 11 nucleotides agree with TRBD1. CDR1 SEHNR and CDR2 FQNEAQ come from the germline V gene (reference sequence). This CDR3 region has 15 residues. With 5 bases clipped from V and 3 bases from J, the junction kept 4 bases outside the gene matches. This CDR3 is CASSRGTGGTDTQYF. In DNA form, the CDR3 reads TGTGCCAGCAGCCGCGGGACAGGGGGAACAGATACGCAGTATTTT.

This clone showed up just a few times. The CDR3 reads CASSWSANTGELFF. CDR3 nucleotide sequence: TGTGCCAGTAGTTGGTCAGCGAACACCGGGGAGCTGTTTTTT. This sequence joins TRBV19 and TRBJ2-2; D ambiguous. This CDR3 has 14 residues. Germline CDR1 reads LNHDA; CDR2 reads SQIVND (reference sequence). Between the trimmed V and J ends, which lost 5 bases and 0 bases, there was a span of 7 bases.

This chain links TRBV4-1 with TRBJ2-2; D call uncertain. The length of the CDR3 is 12 residues. V lost 1 base to trimming and J lost 8 bases, with 5 bases between them. Germline CDR1 and CDR2: MGHRA and YSYEKL. The CDR3 reads CASSQGGGELFF. CDR3 in DNA: TGCGCCAGCAGCCAAGGAGGAGGGGAGCTGTTTTTT.